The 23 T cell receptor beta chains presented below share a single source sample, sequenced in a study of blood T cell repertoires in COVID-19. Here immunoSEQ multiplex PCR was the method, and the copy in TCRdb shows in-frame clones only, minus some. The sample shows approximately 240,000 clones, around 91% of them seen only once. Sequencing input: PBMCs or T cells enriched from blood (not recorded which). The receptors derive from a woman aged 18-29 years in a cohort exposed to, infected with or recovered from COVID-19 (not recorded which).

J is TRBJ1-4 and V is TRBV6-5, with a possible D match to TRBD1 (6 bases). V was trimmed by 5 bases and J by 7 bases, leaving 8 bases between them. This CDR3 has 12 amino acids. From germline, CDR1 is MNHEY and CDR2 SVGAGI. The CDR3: CASSLRGEKLFF. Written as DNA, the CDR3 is TGTGCCAGCAGTCTCAGGGGTGAAAAACTGTTTTTT.

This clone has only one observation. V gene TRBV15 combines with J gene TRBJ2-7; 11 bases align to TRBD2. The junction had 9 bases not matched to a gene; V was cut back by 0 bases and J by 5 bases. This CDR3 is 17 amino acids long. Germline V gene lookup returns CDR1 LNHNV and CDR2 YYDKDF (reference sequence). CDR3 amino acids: CATSRDTPASGRNEQYF. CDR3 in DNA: TGTGCCACCAGCAGAGATACTCCGGCTAGCGGGAGGAACGAGCAGTACTTC.

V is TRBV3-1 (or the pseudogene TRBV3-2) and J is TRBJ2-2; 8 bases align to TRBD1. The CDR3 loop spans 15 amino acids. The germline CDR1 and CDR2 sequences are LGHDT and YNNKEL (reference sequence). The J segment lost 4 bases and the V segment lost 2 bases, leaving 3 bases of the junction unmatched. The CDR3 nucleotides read TGTGCCAGCAGCCAAACGACAGGGGCCACCGGGGAGCTGTTTTTT. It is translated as CASSQTTGATGELFF.

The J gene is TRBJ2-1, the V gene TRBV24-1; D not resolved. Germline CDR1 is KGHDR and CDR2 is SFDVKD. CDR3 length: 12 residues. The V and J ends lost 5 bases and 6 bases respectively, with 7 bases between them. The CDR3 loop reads CATSGEFNEQFF. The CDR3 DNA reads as TGTGCCACCAGTGGTGAGTTCAATGAGCAGTTCTTC.

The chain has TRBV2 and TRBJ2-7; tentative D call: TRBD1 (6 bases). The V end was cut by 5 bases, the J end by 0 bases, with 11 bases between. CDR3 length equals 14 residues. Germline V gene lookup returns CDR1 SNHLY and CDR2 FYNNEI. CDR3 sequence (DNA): TGTGCCAGCAGTCCCAGGGGATTCTCCTACGAGCAGTACTTC. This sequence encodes CASSPRGFSYEQYF.

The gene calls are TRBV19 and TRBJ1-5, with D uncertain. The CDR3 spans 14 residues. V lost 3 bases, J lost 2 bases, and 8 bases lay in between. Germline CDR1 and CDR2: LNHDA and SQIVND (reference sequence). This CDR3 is CASSIPGGNQPQHF. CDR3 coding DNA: TGTGCCAGTAGTATTCCCGGGGGCAATCAGCCCCAGCATTTT. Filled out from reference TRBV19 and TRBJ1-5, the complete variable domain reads DGGITQSPKYLFRKEGQNVTLSCEQNLNHDAMYWYRQDPGQGLRLIYYSQIVNDFQKGDIAEGYSVSREKKESFPLTVTSAQKNPTAFYLCASSIPGGNQPQHFGDGTRLSIL.

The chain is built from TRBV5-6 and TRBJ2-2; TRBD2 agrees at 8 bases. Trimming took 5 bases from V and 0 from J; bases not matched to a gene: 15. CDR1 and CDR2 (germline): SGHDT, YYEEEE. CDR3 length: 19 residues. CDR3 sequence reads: CASRPRGTSGVTNTGELFF. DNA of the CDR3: TGTGCCAGCAGACCCAGGGGTACTAGCGGCGTAACGAACACCGGGGAGCTGTTTTTT.

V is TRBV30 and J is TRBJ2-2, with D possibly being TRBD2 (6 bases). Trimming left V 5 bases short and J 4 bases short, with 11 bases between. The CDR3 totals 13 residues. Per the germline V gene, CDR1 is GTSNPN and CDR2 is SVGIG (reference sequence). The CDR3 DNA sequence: TGTGCCTGGGAGACTAGACCCACCGGGGAGCTGTTTTTT. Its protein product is CAWETRPTGELFF.

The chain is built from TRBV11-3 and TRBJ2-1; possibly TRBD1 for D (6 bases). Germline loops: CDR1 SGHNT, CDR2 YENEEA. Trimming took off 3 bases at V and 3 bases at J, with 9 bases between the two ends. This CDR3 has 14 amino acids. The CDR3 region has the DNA TGTGCCAGCAGCTTGCAGGGGTACTACAATGAGCAGTTCTTC. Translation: CASSLQGYYNEQFF.

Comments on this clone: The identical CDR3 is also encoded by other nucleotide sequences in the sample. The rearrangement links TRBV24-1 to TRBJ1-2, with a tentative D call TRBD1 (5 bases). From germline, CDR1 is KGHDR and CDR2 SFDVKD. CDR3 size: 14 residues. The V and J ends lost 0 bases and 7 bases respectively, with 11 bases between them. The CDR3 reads CATSDLRTGGGYTF. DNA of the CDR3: TGTGCCACCAGTGATTTGCGTACCGGGGGTGGCTACACCTTC.

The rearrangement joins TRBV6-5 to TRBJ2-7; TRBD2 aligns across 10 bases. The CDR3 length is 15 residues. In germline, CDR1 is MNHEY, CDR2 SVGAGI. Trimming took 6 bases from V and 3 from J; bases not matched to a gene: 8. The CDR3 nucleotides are TGTGCCAGCAGGCAATCACTAGCGGGACACTACGAGCAGTACTTC. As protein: CASRQSLAGHYEQYF.

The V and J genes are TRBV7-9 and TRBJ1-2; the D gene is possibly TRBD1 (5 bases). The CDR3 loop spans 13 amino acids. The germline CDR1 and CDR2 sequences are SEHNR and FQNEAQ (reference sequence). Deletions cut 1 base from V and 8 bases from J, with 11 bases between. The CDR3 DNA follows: TGTGCCAGCAGCTTAGAGGGACTCTGGGGCTACACCTTC. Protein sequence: CASSLEGLWGYTF.

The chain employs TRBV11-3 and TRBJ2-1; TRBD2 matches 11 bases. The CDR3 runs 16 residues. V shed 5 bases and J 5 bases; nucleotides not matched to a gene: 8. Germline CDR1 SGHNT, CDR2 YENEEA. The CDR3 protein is CASSGTSGLFNNEQFF. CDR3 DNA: TGTGCCAGCAGCGGGACTAGCGGACTTTTTAACAATGAGCAGTTCTTC.

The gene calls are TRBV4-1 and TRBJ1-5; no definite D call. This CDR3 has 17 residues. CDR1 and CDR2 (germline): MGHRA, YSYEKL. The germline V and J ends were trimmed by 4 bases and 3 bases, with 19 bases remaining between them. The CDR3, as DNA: TGCGCCAGCAGCCGCCGTCCGGAGGGCGGAAACAATCAGCCCCAGCATTTT. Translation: CASSRRPEGGNNQPQHF.

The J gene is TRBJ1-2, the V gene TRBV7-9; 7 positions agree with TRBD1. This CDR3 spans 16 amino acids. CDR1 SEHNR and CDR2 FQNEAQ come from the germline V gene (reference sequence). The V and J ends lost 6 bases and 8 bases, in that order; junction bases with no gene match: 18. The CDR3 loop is CASSPNPGQLSSGYTF. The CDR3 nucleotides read TGTGCCAGCAGTCCTAATCCGGGACAGCTATCTTCCGGCTACACCTTC.

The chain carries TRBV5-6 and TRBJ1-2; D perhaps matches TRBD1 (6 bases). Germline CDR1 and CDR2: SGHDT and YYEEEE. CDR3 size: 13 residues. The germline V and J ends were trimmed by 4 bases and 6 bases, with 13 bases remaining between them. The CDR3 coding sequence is TGTGCCAGCAGCCTCCCGGCAGGGGATGGCTACACCTTC. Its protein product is CASSLPAGDGYTF.

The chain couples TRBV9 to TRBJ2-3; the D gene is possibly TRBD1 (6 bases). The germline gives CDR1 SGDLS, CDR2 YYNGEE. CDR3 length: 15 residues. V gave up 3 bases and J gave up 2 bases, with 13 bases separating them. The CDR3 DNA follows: TGTGCCAGCAGCGGAGGGGGTTATAACACAGATACGCAGTATTTT. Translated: CASSGGGYNTDTQYF.

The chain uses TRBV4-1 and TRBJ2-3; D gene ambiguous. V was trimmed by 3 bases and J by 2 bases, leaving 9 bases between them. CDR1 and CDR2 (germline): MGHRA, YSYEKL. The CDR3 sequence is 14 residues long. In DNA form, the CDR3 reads TGCGCCAGCAGCCACCTAGAAATCACAGATACGCAGTATTTT. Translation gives CASSHLEITDTQYF.

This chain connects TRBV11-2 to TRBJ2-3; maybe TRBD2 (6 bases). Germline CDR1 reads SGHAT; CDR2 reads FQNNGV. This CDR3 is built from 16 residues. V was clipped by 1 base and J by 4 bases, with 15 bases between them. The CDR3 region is CASSLGRAGKADTQYF. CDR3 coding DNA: TGTGCCAGCAGCTTAGGGAGGGCCGGAAAGGCAGATACGCAGTATTTT. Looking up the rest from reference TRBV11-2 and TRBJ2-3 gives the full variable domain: EAGVAQSPRYKIIEKRQSVAFWCNPISGHATLYWYQQILGQGPKLLIQFQNNGVVDDSQLPKDRFSAERLKGVDSTLKIQPAKLEDSAVYLCASSLGRAGKADTQYFGPGTRLTVL.

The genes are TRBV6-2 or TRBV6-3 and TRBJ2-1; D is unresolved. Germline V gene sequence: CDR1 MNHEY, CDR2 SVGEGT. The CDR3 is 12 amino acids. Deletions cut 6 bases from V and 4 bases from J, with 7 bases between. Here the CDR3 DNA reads TGTGCCAGCAGCCTACTATACAATGAGCAGTTCTTC. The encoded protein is CASSLLYNEQFF.

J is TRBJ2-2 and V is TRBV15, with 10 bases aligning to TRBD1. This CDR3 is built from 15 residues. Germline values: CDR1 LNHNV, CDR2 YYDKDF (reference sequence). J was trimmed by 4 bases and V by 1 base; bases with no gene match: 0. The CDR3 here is CATSRGTGGTGELFF. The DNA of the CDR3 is TGTGCCACCAGCAGAGGGACAGGGGGCACCGGGGAGCTGTTTTTT.

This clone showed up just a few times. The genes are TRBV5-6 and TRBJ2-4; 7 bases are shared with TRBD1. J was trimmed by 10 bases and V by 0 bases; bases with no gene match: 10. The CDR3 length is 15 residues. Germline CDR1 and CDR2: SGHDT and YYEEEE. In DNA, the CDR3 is TGTGCCAGCAGCTTGGTAGACAGGGAAAGTGGGATTCAGTACTTC. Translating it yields CASSLVDRESGIQYF.

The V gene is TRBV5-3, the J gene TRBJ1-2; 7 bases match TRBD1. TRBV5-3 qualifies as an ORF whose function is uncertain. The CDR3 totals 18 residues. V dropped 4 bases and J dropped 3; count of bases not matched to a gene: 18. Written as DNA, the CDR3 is TGTGCCAGAAGCGTCGCGGGGACGGCAATACAGGGGTACTATGGCTACACCTTC. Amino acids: CARSVAGTAIQGYYGYTF.